The T cell receptor (beta chain) under discussion was sequenced for a study of PD-1 blockade in classical Hodgkin lymphoma. Broader study findings: Diversity in CD4+ TCRs, unlike that measured in CD8+ TCRs, had risen significantly by C4D1. Patients newly diagnosed and complete responders had comparable baseline diversity. Reasons behind the repertoire differences stay unclear, perhaps disease activity or earlier therapy.

As to this clone: The antigen remains undetermined.

Sequencing used immunoSEQ multiplex PCR; TCRdb keeps in-frame clones, though not all of them. The sample lists 100,000 or so clones, about nine tenths occurring once. The CDR3 length is 14 residues. V lost 4 bases and J 1 base, leaving 11 bases between the germline ends. The germline V gene encodes CDR1 LNHDA and CDR2 SQIVND (reference sequence). The time point was: cycle 4 day 1 (C4D1), after less than seven weeks of nivolumab. In every patient, relapse followed autologous stem cell transplantation, while exposure to brentuximab vedotin differed. The origin of this receptor is a human donor with classical Hodgkin lymphoma. Here the sequenced sample was peripheral blood mononuclear cells (PBMCs), taken before the fourth cycle of nivolumab. This chain joins TRBV19 and TRBJ2-7, with no clear D. CDR3 loop: CASSNFDGSYEQYF. CDR3 bases: TGTGCCAGTAGTAACTTCGACGGTTCCTACGAGCAGTACTTC.